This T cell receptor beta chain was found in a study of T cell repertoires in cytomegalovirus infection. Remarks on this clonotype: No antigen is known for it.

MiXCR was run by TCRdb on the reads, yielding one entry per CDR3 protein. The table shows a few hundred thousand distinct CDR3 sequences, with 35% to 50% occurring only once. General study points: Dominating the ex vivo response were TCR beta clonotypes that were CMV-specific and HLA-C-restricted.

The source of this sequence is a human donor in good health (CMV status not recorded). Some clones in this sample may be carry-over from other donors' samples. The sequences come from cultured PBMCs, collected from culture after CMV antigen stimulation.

The CDR3: CASSAREADNEQFF. The DNA of the CDR3 is TGTGCCAGTAGTGCGCGGGAGGCCGACAATGAGCAGTTCTTC. V gene TRBV19 combines with J gene TRBJ2-1; 8 nucleotides agree with TRBD2. V was pared by 5 bases and J by 5 bases, with 5 bases of the junction left unmatched. This CDR3 has 14 residues. Germline lookup yields CDR1 LNHDA and CDR2 SQIVND (reference sequence).